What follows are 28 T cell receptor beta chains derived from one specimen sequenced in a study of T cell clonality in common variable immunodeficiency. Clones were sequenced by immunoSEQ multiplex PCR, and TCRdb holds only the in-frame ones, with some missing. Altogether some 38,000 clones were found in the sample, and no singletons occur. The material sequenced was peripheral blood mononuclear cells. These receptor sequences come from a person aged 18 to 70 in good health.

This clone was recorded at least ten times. The CDR3 DNA, read in part, is TGTGCCAGCAGCTCGACCACAGGGGGCGTAGGTGGC. Translated, it gives CASSSTTGGVGG. The entire CDR3 reads CASSSTTGGVGGYTF. The rearrangement links TRBV7-2 to TRBJ1-2; TRBD1 aligns across 9 bases. The CDR3 end falls 3 residues outside the read, so it is completed with the germline J gene. The CDR3 extends over 15 amino acids. J was trimmed by 7 bases and V by 4 bases; bases with no gene match: 10. The germline gives CDR1 SGHTA, CDR2 FQGNSA.

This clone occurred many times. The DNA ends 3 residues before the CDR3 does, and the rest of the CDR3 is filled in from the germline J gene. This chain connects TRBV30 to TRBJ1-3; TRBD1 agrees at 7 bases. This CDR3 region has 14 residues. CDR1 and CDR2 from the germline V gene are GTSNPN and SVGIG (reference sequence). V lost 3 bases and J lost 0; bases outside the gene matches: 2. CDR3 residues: CAWRPGGSGNTIYF. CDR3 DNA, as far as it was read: TGTGCCTGGAGGCCAGGGGGCTCTGGAAACACC.

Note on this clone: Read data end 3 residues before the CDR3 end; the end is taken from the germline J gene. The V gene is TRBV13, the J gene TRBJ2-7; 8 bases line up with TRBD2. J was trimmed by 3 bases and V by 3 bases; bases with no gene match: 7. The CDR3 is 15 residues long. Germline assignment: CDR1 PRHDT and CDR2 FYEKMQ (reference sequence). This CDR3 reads CASSFRTSGIYEQYF. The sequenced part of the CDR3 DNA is TGTGCCAGCAGCTTTCGAACTAGCGGAATCTACGAG.

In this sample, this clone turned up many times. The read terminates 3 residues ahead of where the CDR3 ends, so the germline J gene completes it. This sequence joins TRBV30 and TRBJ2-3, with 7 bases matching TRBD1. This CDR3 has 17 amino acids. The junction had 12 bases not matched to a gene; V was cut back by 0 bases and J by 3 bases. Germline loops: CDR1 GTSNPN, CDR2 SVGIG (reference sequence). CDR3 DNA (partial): TGTGCCTGGAGTGTAGATCTGGCCGGGACAGTGACAGATACG. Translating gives CAWSVDLAGTVTDT. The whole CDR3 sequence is CAWSVDLAGTVTDTQYF.

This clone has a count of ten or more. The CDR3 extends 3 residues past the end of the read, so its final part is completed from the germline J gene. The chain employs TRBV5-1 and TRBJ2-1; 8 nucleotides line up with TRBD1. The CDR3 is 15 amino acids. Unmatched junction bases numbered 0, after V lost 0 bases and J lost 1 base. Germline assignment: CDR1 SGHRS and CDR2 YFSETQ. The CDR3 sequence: CASSLGQGSYNEQFF. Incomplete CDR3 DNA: TGCGCCAGCAGCTTGGGACAGGGGTCCTACAATGAG.

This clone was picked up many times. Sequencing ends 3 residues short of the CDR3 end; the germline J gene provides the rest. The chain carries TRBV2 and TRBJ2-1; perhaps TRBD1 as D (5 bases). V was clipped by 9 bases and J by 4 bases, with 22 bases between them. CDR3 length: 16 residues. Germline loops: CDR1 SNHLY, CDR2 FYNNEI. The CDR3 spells CARPQGGAIGYNEQFF. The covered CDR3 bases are TGTGCCAGGCCGCAGGGTGGGGCAATCGGGTACAATGAG.

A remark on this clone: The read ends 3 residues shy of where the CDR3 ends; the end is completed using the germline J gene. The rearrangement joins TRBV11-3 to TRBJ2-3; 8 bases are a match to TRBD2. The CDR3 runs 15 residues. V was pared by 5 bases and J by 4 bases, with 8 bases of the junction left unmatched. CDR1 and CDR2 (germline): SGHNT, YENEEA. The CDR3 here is CASSVGAGEADTQYF. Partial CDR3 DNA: TGTGCCAGCAGCGTCGGAGCGGGAGAGGCAGATACG.

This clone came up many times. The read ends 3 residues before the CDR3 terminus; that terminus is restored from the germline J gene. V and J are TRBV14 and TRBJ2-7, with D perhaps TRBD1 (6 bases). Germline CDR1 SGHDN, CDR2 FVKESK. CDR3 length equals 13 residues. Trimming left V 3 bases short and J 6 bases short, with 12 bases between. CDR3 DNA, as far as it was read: TGTGCCAGCAGCCACTTACTAGGGGGCGAG. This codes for CASSHLLGGE. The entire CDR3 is CASSHLLGGEQYF.

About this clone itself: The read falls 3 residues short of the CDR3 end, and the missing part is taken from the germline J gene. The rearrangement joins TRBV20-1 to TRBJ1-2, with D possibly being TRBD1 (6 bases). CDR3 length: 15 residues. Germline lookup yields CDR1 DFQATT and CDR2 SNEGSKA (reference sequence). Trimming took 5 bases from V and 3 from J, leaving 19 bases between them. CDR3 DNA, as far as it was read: TGCAGTGCTCCCAAACGGCAGGGGTGGGACTATGGC. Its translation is CSAPKRQGWDYG. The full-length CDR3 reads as CSAPKRQGWDYGYTF.

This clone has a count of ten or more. CDR3 DNA (partial): TGTGCCAGCAGCTTAAACAGGATGTTGGGCGGGGAG. Translating it yields CASSLNRMLGGE. The entire CDR3 protein is CASSLNRMLGGELFF. The chain couples TRBV7-2 to TRBJ2-2, with D tentatively TRBD1 (5 bases). The CDR3 end lies 3 residues beyond the end of the read and is filled in from the germline J gene. V lost 2 bases, J lost 7 bases, and 14 bases lay in between. The CDR3 has 15 amino acids. Germline CDR1 reads SGHTA; CDR2 reads FQGNSA.

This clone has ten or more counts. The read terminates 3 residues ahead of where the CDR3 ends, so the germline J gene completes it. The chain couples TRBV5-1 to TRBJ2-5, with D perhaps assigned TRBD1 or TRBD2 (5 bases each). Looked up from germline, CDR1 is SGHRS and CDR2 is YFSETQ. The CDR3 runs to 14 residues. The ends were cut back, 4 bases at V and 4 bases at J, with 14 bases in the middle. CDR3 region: CASSTQGGGETQYF. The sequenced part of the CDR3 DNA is TGCGCCAGCAGCACGCAGGGTGGAGGAGAGACC.

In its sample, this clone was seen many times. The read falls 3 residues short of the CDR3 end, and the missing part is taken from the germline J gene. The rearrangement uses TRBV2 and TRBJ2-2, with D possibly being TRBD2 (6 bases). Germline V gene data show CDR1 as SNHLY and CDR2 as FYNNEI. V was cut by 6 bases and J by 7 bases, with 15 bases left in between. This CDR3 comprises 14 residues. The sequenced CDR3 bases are TGTGCCAGCAGCACTAACCGGGGAGGCGGGGAG. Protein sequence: CASSTNRGGGE. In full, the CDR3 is CASSTNRGGGELFF.

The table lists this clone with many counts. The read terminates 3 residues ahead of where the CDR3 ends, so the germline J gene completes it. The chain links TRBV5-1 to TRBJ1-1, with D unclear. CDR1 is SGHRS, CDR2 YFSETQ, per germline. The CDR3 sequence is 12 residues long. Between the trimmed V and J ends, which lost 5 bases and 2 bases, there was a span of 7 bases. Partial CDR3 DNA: TGCGCCAGCAGAGGCATTAACACTGAA. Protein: CASRGINTE. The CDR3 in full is CASRGINTEAFF.

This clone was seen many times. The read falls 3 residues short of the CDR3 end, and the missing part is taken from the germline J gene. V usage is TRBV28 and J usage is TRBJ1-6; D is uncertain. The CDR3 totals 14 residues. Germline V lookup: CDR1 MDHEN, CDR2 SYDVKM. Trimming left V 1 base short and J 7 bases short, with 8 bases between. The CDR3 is CASSLLVANSPLHF. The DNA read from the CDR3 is TGTGCCAGCAGTTTATTAGTAGCGAATTCACCC.

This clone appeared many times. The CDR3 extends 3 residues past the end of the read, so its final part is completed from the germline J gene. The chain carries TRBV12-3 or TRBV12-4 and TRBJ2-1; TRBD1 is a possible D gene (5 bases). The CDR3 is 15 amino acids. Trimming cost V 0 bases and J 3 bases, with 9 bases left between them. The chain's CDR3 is CASSLAGRDYNEQFF. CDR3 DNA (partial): TGTGCCAGCAGTTTAGCGGGCAGGGACTACAATGAG.

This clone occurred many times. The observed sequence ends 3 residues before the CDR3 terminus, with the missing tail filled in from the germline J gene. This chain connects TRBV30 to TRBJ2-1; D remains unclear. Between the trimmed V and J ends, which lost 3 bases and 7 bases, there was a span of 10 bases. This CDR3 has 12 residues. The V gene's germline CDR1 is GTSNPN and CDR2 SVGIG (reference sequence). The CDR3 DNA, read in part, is TGTGCCTGGAGCCCCCAAAGGAATGAG. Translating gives CAWSPQRNE. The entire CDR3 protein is CAWSPQRNEQFF.

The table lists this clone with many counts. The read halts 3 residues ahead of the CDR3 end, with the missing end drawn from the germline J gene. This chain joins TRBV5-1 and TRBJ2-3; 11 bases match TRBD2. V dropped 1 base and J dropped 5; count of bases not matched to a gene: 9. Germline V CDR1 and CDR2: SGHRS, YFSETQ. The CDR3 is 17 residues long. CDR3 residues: CASSLSVSGRGLDTQYF. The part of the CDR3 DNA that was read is TGCGCCAGCAGCTTGTCGGTTAGCGGGAGGGGATTAGATACG.

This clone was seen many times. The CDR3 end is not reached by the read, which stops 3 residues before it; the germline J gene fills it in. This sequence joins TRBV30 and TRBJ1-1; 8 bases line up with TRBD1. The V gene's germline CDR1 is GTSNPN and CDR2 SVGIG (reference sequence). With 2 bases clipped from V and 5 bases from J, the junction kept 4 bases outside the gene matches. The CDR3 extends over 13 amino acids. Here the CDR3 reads CAWSTTGVTEAFF. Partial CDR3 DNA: TGTGCCTGGAGTACGACAGGGGTGACTGAA.

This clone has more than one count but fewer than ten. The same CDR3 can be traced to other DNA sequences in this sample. The CDR3 reads CASSPTGDTQYF. Incomplete CDR3 DNA: TGTGCCAGCAGTCCAACAGGGGACACG. The chain is built from TRBV2 and TRBJ2-3; 7 bases are shared with TRBD1. The read is 3 residues too short to cover the CDR3 end, so that end is filled in from the germline J gene. The CDR3 length is 12 residues. CDR1 and CDR2 from the germline V gene are SNHLY and FYNNEI.

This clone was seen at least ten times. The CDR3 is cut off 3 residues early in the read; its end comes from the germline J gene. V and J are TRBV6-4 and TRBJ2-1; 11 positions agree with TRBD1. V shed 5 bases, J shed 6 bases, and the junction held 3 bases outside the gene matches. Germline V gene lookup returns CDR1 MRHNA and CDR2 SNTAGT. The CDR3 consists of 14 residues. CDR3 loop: CASSSGTGGNEQFF. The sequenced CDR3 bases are TGTGCCAGCAGTTCCGGGACAGGGGGCAATGAG.

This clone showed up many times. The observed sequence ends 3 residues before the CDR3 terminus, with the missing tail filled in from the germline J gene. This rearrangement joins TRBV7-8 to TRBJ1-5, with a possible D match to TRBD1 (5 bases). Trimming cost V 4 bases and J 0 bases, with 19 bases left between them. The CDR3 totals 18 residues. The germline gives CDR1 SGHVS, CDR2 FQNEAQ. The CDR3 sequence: CASSSTTAQGYSNQPQHF. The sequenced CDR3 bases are TGTGCCAGCAGCTCCACGACAGCCCAAGGGTATAGCAATCAGCCC.

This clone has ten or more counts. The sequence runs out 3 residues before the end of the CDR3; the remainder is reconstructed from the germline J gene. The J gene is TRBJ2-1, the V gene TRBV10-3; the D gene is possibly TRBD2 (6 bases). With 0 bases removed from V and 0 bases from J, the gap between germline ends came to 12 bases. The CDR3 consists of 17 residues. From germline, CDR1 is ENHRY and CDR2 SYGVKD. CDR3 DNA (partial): TGTGCCATCAGTGAGTCGGGAAGCGGGTCCTCCTACAATGAG. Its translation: CAISESGSGSSYNE. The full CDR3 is CAISESGSGSSYNEQFF.

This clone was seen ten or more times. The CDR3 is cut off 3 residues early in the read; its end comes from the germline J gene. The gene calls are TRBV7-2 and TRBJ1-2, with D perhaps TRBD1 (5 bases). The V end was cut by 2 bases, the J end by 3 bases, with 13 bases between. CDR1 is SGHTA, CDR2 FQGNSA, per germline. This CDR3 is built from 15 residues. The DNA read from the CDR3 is TGTGCCAGCAGCTTACGGCAGGGTGCACACTATGGC. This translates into CASSLRQGAHYG. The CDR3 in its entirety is CASSLRQGAHYGYTF.

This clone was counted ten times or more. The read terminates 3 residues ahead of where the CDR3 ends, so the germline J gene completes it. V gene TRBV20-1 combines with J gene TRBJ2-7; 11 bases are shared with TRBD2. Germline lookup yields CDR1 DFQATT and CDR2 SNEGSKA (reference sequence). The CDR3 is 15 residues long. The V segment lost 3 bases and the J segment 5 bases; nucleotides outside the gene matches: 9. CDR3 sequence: CSARTLLAGEDEQYF. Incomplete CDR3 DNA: TGCAGTGCTAGGACCCTACTAGCGGGAGAAGACGAG.

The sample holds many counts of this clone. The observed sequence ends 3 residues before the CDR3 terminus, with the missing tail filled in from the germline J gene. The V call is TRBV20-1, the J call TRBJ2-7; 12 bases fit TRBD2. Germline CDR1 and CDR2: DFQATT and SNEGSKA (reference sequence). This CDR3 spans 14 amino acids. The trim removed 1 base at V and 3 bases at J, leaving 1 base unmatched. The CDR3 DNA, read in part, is TGCAGTGCTAGAGGGACTAGCGGGAACTACGAG. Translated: CSARGTSGNYE. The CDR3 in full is CSARGTSGNYEQYF.

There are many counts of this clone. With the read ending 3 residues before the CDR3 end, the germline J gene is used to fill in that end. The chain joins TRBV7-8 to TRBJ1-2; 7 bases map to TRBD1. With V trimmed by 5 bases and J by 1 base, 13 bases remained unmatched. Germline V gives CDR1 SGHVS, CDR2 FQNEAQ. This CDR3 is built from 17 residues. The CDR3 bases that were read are TGTGCCAGCAGCACCACCGGGACAGCCTCTTTTAACTATGGC. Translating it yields CASSTTGTASFNYG. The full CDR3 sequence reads CASSTTGTASFNYGYTF.

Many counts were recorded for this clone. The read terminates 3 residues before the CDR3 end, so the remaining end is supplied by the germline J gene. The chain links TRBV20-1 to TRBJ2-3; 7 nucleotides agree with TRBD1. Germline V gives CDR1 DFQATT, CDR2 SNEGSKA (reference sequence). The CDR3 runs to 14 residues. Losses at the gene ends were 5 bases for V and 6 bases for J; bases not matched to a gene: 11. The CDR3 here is CSAGRQGSSDTQYF. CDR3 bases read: TGCAGTGCTGGCCGACAGGGATCATCTGATACG.

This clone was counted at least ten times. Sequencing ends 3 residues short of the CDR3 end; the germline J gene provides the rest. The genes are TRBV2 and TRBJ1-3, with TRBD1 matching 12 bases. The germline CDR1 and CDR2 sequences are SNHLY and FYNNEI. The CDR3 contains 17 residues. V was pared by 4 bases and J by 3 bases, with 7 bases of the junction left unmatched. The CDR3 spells CASSGGDRGRFGNTIYF. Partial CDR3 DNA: TGTGCCAGCAGTGGAGGGGACAGGGGGCGATTTGGAAACACC.